The 24 T cell receptor beta chains presented below share a single source sample, sequenced in a study of T cell changes during pregnancy in multiple sclerosis. Sequencing used immunoSEQ multiplex PCR; TCRdb keeps in-frame clones, though not all of them. The table lists under 30,000 clones, around 88% of them singletons. Here the sequenced sample was CD4+ T cells from peripheral blood mononuclear cells, taken in the first trimester of pregnancy. These receptors were collected from a female donor in good health, enrolled as a control in a pregnancy study.

The chain recombines TRBV5-6 with TRBJ2-3; 9 bases align to TRBD2. The CDR3 sequence is 16 residues long. The V and J ends lost 4 bases and 4 bases, in that order; junction bases with no gene match: 10. CDR1 is SGHDT, CDR2 YYEEEE, per germline. Here the CDR3 reads CASSRKPGLAADTQYF. The CDR3, as DNA: TGTGCCAGCAGCCGAAAACCGGGACTAGCCGCAGATACGCAGTATTTT.

The chain couples TRBV19 to TRBJ1-4; 8 bases are shared with TRBD1. After removal of 2 bases from V and 5 bases from J, the junction contained 1 base not matched to a gene. The CDR3 consists of 14 residues. Germline values: CDR1 LNHDA, CDR2 SQIVND (reference sequence). The DNA for the CDR3 is TGTGCCAGTAGTATACCAGGGGGCAATGAAAAACTGTTTTTT. Amino acid sequence: CASSIPGGNEKLFF.

The CDR3 loop is CASGAGGSNEQYF. Here the CDR3 DNA reads TGTGCCAGCGGGGCGGGAGGATCGAACGAGCAGTACTTC. The genes are TRBV5-6 and TRBJ2-7; TRBD2 aligns across 8 bases. This CDR3 has 13 residues. Germline V gives CDR1 SGHDT, CDR2 YYEEEE. V was pared by 7 bases and J by 5 bases, with 8 bases of the junction left unmatched.

The chain uses TRBV11-2 and TRBJ2-2; 12 bases agree with TRBD2. CDR1 is SGHAT and CDR2 is FQNNGV in the germline V gene. V trimming: 4 bases; J trimming: 8 bases; junction bases outside the gene matches: 11. This CDR3 region has 17 residues. Here the CDR3 DNA reads TGTGCCAGCAGCTCTTCCCTAGCGGGGGGGCTGAGGGGGGAGCTGTTTTTT. Translating it yields CASSSSLAGGLRGELFF.

This chain links TRBV2 with TRBJ1-5; D might be TRBD1 (6 bases). V lost 7 bases and J lost 1, with 11 bases in between. Germline V gene sequence: CDR1 SNHLY, CDR2 FYNNEI. CDR3 length: 14 residues. CDR3 in amino acids: CASKYRESNQPQHF. In nucleotides, the CDR3 is TGTGCCAGCAAGTACAGGGAAAGCAATCAGCCCCAGCATTTT.

The J gene is TRBJ2-5, the V gene TRBV5-1; a possible D gene is TRBD1 (5 bases). Trimming took 4 bases from V and 2 from J, leaving 15 bases between them. The CDR3 consists of 15 residues. In germline, CDR1 is SGHRS, CDR2 YFSETQ. CDR3 nucleotide sequence: TGCGCCAGCAGCATACAGGAGCCCCGACAAGAGACCCAGTACTTC. This codes for CASSIQEPRQETQYF.

V gene TRBV7-9 combines with J gene TRBJ1-6, with unresolved D. There are 13 residues in the CDR3. Germline CDR1 and CDR2: SEHNR and FQNEAQ (reference sequence). The V and J ends lost 5 bases and 6 bases respectively, with 8 bases between them. CDR3 coding DNA: TGTGCCAGCAGCAACCGAGTTAATTCACCCCTCCACTTT. Residues: CASSNRVNSPLHF. Full variable domain (outside the CDR3, taken from reference TRBV7-9 and TRBJ1-6): DTGVSQNPRHKITKRGQNVTFRCDPISEHNRLYWYRQTLGQGPEFLTYFQNEAQLEKSRLLSDRFSAERPKGSFSTLEIQRTEQGDSAMYLCASSNRVNSPLHFGNGTRLTVT.

The chain uses TRBV28 and TRBJ1-1; D call uncertain. Germline CDR1 is MDHEN and CDR2 is SYDVKM. V was cut by 9 bases and J by 4 bases, with 15 bases left in between. The CDR3 loop spans 13 amino acids. The CDR3 coding sequence is TGTGCCAGTGCTACGAGTATCACCACTGAAGCTTTCTTT. Amino acids: CASATSITTEAFF. Looking up the rest from reference TRBV28 and TRBJ1-1 gives the full variable domain: DVKVTQSSRYLVKRTGEKVFLECVQDMDHENMFWYRQDPGLGLRLIYFSYDVKMKEKGDIPEGYSVSREKKERFSLILESASTNQTSMYLCASATSITTEAFFGQGTRLTVV.

The chain links TRBV28 to TRBJ2-7; 11 bases align to TRBD1. The CDR3 length is 14 residues. The ends lost 5 bases at V and 6 bases at J; junction bases unmatched: 6. CDR1 is MDHEN and CDR2 is SYDVKM in the germline V gene. CDR3 in amino acids: CASSLRTGGTEQYF. CDR3 DNA: TGTGCCAGCAGTCTCAGGACAGGGGGCACCGAGCAGTACTTC.

This sequence joins TRBV28 and TRBJ1-6; D call uncertain. Germline CDR1 MDHEN, CDR2 SYDVKM. CDR3 size: 12 residues. Trimming pared 8 bases from V and 7 bases from J, leaving 9 bases between. CDR3 amino acids: CASRSGNSPLHF. The CDR3 DNA is TGTGCCAGCCGCTCGGGAAATTCACCCCTCCACTTT. The full variable domain, with the rest looked up from reference TRBV28 and TRBJ1-6, is DVKVTQSSRYLVKRTGEKVFLECVQDMDHENMFWYRQDPGLGLRLIYFSYDVKMKEKGDIPEGYSVSREKKERFSLILESASTNQTSMYLCASRSGNSPLHFGNGTRLTVT.

J is TRBJ2-1 and V is TRBV5-1; TRBD1 might be the D (5 bases). Trimming removed 2 bases at V and 6 bases at J, with 12 bases between. CDR1 SGHRS and CDR2 YFSETQ come from the germline V gene. CDR3 length: 14 amino acids. The CDR3 nucleotides are TGCGCCAGCAGCTTTGGGGCCGTCCGCAATGAGCAGTTCTTC. Translation: CASSFGAVRNEQFF.

This clone was seen just once. The chain joins TRBV5-1 to TRBJ1-4, with TRBD1 matching over 9 bases. Germline trimming cut 2 bases from V and 6 bases from J; bases unmatched to any gene: 5. CDR3 length: 15 amino acids. CDR1 is SGHRS and CDR2 is YFSETQ in the germline V gene. The CDR3 here is CASSFRDRDDEKLFF. The CDR3 coding sequence is TGCGCCAGCAGCTTCCGGGACAGGGATGATGAAAAACTGTTTTTT.

The chain is built from TRBV19 and TRBJ1-1, with unresolved D. The V and J ends lost 4 bases and 5 bases respectively, with 14 bases between them. Germline V gene data show CDR1 as LNHDA and CDR2 as SQIVND (reference sequence). The CDR3 has 14 residues. CDR3: CASSTTAAGTEAFF. DNA of the CDR3: TGTGCCAGTAGTACAACGGCCGCCGGGACTGAAGCTTTCTTT.

By frequency in the sample, this clone is medium-sized. The chain uses TRBV19 and TRBJ1-5, with TRBD1 matching over 9 bases. The CDR3 covers 17 residues. CDR1 LNHDA and CDR2 SQIVND come from the germline V gene (reference sequence). The J segment lost 0 bases and the V segment lost 7 bases, leaving 10 bases of the junction unmatched. The CDR3 coding sequence is TGTGCCAGTACCACGGGGACAGGGTCATATAGCAATCAGCCCCAGCATTTT. Amino acids: CASTTGTGSYSNQPQHF. The variable domain in full, with the rest retrieved from reference TRBV19 and TRBJ1-5, is DGGITQSPKYLFRKEGQNVTLSCEQNLNHDAMYWYRQDPGQGLRLIYYSQIVNDFQKGDIAEGYSVSREKKESFPLTVTSAQKNPTAFYLCASTTGTGSYSNQPQHFGDGTRLSIL.

A few counts support this clone. The V and J genes are TRBV5-1 and TRBJ2-1, with 8 positions matching TRBD1. This CDR3 contains 14 residues. Germline CDR1 and CDR2: SGHRS and YFSETQ. V was pared by 3 bases and J by 10 bases, with 9 bases of the junction left unmatched. The CDR3 reads CASSWGQGAGEQFF. The CDR3 DNA follows: TGCGCCAGCAGCTGGGGGCAGGGGGCAGGCGAGCAGTTCTTC.

The V and J genes are TRBV7-2 and TRBJ2-7, with a weak D call TRBD1 (8 bases). Trimming left V 1 base short and J 5 bases short, with 18 bases between. This CDR3 is built from 16 residues. In germline, CDR1 is SGHTA, CDR2 FQGNSA. The CDR3 sequence: CASSLDYDRGGDEQYF. The CDR3 DNA reads as TGTGCCAGCAGCTTAGACTATGACAGGGGAGGGGACGAGCAGTACTTC.

The chain recombines TRBV7-8 with TRBJ1-3; 8 bases map to TRBD1. In germline, CDR1 is SGHVS, CDR2 FQNEAQ. The CDR3 is made up of 15 amino acids. J lost 0 bases, V lost 4 bases, and 2 bases had no gene match. In DNA, the CDR3 is TGTGCCAGCAGCTCAACAGGGGGCTCTGGAAACACCATATATTTT. Translating gives CASSSTGGSGNTIYF.

This CDR3 reads CASSPYPIAGDNEQFF. The CDR3 nucleotides read TGTGCCAGCAGCCCCTACCCCATAGCGGGGGACAATGAGCAGTTCTTC. The rearrangement links TRBV7-2 to TRBJ2-1; 9 positions agree with TRBD2. Germline V lookup: CDR1 SGHTA, CDR2 FQGNSA. This CDR3 is 16 amino acids long. J was trimmed by 5 bases and V by 5 bases; bases with no gene match: 10.

V is TRBV28 and J is TRBJ1-2; the match to TRBD1 covers 7 bases. Germline-derived CDR1 and CDR2 are MDHEN and SYDVKM. Trimming took 7 bases from V and 4 from J; bases not matched to a gene: 12. CDR3 length: 15 amino acids. The DNA of the CDR3 is TGTGCCAGCACAGAAGGCGACAGGGTGTCCTATGGCTACACCTTC. Translation gives CASTEGDRVSYGYTF.

This rearrangement joins TRBV5-4 to TRBJ2-1; 15 positions match TRBD2. This CDR3 region has 20 residues. Germline loops: CDR1 SGHNT, CDR2 YYREEE (reference sequence). V trimming: 3 bases; J trimming: 0 bases; junction bases outside the gene matches: 10. The CDR3, as DNA: TGTGCCAGCAGCTCCCCAGCGGGACTAGCGGGAGGAAGCTCCTACAATGAGCAGTTCTTC. Translating gives CASSSPAGLAGGSSYNEQFF.

The chain has TRBV5-1 and TRBJ2-2, with 7 bases aligning to TRBD2. This CDR3 spans 15 amino acids. Trimming cost V 4 bases and J 2 bases; bases outside gene matches: 5. Germline loops: CDR1 SGHRS, CDR2 YFSETQ. CDR3 in amino acids: CASSGGLLNTGELFF. CDR3 nucleotides: TGCGCCAGCAGCGGGGGACTACTCAACACCGGGGAGCTGTTTTTT.

The J gene is TRBJ2-1, the V gene TRBV4-2, with 8 bases lining up with TRBD2. Germline CDR1 and CDR2: LGHNA and YNFKEQ. This CDR3 has 17 amino acids. With 0 bases clipped from V and 7 bases from J, the junction kept 11 bases outside the gene matches. CDR3 in DNA: TGTGCCAGCAGCCAAGACTTAACGGGGGGGGGAGGGAATGAGCAGTTCTTC. This gives the protein CASSQDLTGGGGNEQFF.

This chain joins TRBV18 and TRBJ1-3, with D possibly matching TRBD1 (6 bases). Germline assignment: CDR1 KGHSH and CDR2 LQKENI. V lost 3 bases to trimming and J lost 0 bases, with 18 bases between them. The CDR3 is made up of 18 amino acids. The CDR3 bases are TGTGCCAGCTCACCCTCCTTGAGACAGGCCAGCTCTGGAAACACCATATATTTT. Translated: CASSPSLRQASSGNTIYF.

The chain is built from TRBV4-2 and TRBJ1-2; D is unresolved. Germline CDR1 is LGHNA and CDR2 is YNFKEQ. The CDR3 consists of 17 residues. V was clipped by 1 base and J by 2 bases, with 17 bases between them. The CDR3 DNA is TGTGCCAGCAGCCAAGCGAATCCGGGTTTAGGAAACTATGGCTACACCTTC. The encoded protein is CASSQANPGLGNYGYTF.